This T cell receptor beta chain came from a study of cytomegalovirus exposure and HLA in healthy donors. Overall study results and limits: Prior analysis indicated that the majority of TCR beta V segments exhibited productivity approximately 87% or approximately 30% of the time. Fewer N-insertions than the approximately 700-donor mean were reportedly shown by an Asian-associated ancestry cluster in a later analysis.

The primer mix had 60 Vbeta and 13 Jbeta primers. Some clones are missing from TCRdb's copy, which holds only in-frame ones; the method was immunoSEQ multiplex PCR. The sample has 130,000 to 150,000 clones, 70% to 75% seen once. Regarding this clone: Its antigen is unknown.

The origin of this receptor is a woman in her forties in good health and CMV-seronegative. Specimen: PBMCs.

The CDR3 nucleotides are TGTGCCATCAGTTATAGGACAGGCGAAGAAACTGGTGGCTACACCTTC. It translates to CAISYRTGEETGGYTF. J is TRBJ1-2 and V is TRBV10-3; TRBD1 matches 7 bases. Per the germline V gene, CDR1 is ENHRY and CDR2 is SYGVKD. V was pared by 5 bases and J by 7 bases, with 16 bases of the junction left unmatched. This CDR3 is built from 16 residues.